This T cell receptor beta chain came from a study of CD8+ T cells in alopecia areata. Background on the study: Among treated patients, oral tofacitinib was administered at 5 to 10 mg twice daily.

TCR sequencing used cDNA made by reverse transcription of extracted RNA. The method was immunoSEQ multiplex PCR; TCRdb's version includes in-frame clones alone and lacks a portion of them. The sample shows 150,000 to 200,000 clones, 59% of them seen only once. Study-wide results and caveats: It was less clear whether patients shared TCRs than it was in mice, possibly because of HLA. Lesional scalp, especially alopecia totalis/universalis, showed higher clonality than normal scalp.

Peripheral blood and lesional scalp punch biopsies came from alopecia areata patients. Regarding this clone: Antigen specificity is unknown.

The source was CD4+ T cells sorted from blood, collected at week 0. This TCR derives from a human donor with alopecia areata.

The CDR3 sequence: CASKLGSDEKLFF. Written as DNA, the CDR3 is TGTGCCAGCAAGTTGGGGTCCGACGAAAAACTGTTTTTT. The chain has TRBV14 and TRBJ1-4, with unresolved D. V lost 7 bases and J 8 bases, leaving 14 bases between the germline ends. The CDR3 extends over 13 amino acids. Germline lookup yields CDR1 SGHDN and CDR2 FVKESK.